This is a list of T cell receptor beta chains from one sample in a study of blood T cell repertoires in COVID-19. The table came from immunoSEQ multiplex PCR; TCRdb's copy has only in-frame clones and leaves some out. The data show about 200,000 clones, around three quarters seen once. The source material was peripheral blood. Every receptor here comes from a woman aged 70-85 years with acute or convalescent COVID-19. CDR3s include the opening cysteine and the closing phenylalanine or tryptophan. D genes are given only for firm matches. Rows may omit the clone size; those that give it use once, few, many or a size class.

J gene | V gene | D gene | clone size | CDR3 DNA | CDR3 protein
TRBJ2-2 | TRBV4-2 | TRBD2 | - | TGTGCCAGCAGCCCCTTAGCGGGGACGAACACCGGGGAGCTGTTTTTT | CASSPLAGTNTGELFF
TRBJ1-3 | TRBV19 | - | - | TGTGCCAGTAGCCCTCTGGACAGTCGCTCTGGAAACACCATATATTTT | CASSPLDSRSGNTIYF
TRBJ2-7 | TRBV9 | TRBD1 | - | TGTGCCAGCAGCGTATCCCCCCCAACGACAGGGCTCTACGAGCAGTACTTC | CASSVSPPTTGLYEQYF
TRBJ2-1 | TRBV7-2 | TRBD2 | - | TGTGCCAGCAGCTCGACTAGCGGACACTACAATGAGCAGTTCTTC | CASSSTSGHYNEQFF
TRBJ2-5 | TRBV7-2 | TRBD2 | few | TGTGCCAGCAGCTCTATGGGGGTAGCGGGGGGTGGACAAGAGACCCAGTACTTC | CASSSMGVAGGGQETQYF
TRBJ1-5 | TRBV7-2 | - | - | TGTGCCAGCAGTTCCTATAATCAGCCCCAGCATTTT | CASSSYNQPQHF
TRBJ1-5 | TRBV6-5 | - | many | TGTGCCAGCAGTTACTCCAGGGATCAGCCCCAGCATTTT | CASSYSRDQPQHF
TRBJ1-2 | TRBV19 | - | - | TGTGCCAGTAGTATAGATCGGGTCTCCTACACCTTC | CASSIDRVSYTF
TRBJ2-1 | TRBV15 | TRBD2 | - | TGTGCCACCAGCCTCTCGGGAGGAAATGAGCAGTTCTTC | CATSLSGGNEQFF
TRBJ1-2 | TRBV24-1 | - | - | TGTGCCACCAGTGACCAAAATGGGCTCTATGGCTACACCTTC | CATSDQNGLYGYTF
TRBJ1-5 | TRBV19 | - | - | TGTGCCAGCAGTAAACAGGGCGTCCGGAATCAGCCCCAGCATTTT | CASSKQGVRNQPQHF
TRBJ2-3 | TRBV7-6 | TRBD2 | few | TGTGCCAGCAGCTTAGTGGGTAGCGGGGGTGGAGATACGCAGTATTTT | CASSLVGSGGGDTQYF
TRBJ2-7 | TRBV9 | - | - | TGTGCCAGCAGCGTTACTACAGGAGACTTATACGAGCAGTACTTC | CASSVTTGDLYEQYF
TRBJ1-6 | TRBV6-5 | - | few | TGTGCCAGCAGTTACTCGGGGGGGGATAATTCACCCCTCCACTTT | CASSYSGGDNSPLHF
TRBJ2-5 | TRBV6-2/TRBV6-3 | TRBD2 | - | TGTGCCAGCAGTCCCCTTGGGGACTACATAGAGACCCAGTACTTC | CASSPLGDYIETQYF
TRBJ2-7 | TRBV28 | - | - | TGTGCCAGCAGTCAAACTGGTAGCTCCTACGAGCAGTACTTC | CASSQTGSSYEQYF
TRBJ1-2 | TRBV2 | TRBD1 | - | TGTGCCAGCAGTGGGGGGACAGGGACTGGCTACACCTTC | CASSGGTGTGYTF
TRBJ2-7 | TRBV4-1 | TRBD2 | - | TGCGCCAGCAGCCAGAATCAAGCGGGGGCCGCTGGGGCCGAGCAGTACTTC | CASSQNQAGAAGAEQYF
TRBJ2-5 | TRBV5-6 | - | - | TGTGCCAGCAGCTGGGGACTCGGGTTTACGCAAGAGACCCAGTACTTC | CASSWGLGFTQETQYF
TRBJ2-6 | TRBV14 | TRBD1 | - | TGTGCCAGCAGCCAACTAGACAGGGGGCGAGACTCTGGGGCCAACGTCCTGACTTTC | CASSQLDRGRDSGANVLTF
TRBJ2-7 | TRBV15 | - | - | TGTGCCACCAGCGCAGGGGCCTCCTACGAGCAGTACTTC | CATSAGASYEQYF